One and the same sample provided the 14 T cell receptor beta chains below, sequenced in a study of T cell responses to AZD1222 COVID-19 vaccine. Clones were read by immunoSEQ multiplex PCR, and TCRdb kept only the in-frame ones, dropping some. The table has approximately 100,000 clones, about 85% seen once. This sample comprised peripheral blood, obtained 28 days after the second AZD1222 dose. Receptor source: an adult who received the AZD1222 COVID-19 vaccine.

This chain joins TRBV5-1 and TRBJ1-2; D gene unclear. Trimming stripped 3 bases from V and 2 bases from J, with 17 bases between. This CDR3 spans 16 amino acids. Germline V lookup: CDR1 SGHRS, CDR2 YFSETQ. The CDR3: CASSYQAGVTNYGYTF. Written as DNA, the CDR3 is TGCGCCAGCAGCTATCAGGCCGGGGTAACCAACTATGGCTACACCTTC.

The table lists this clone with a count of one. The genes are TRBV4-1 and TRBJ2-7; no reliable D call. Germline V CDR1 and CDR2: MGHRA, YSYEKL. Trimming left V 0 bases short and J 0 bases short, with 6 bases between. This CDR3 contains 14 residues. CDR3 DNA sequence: TGCGCCAGCAGCCAAGACTTCCTCTCCTACGAGCAGTACTTC. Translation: CASSQDFLSYEQYF.

CDR3 nucleotides: TGCGCCAGCAGTTTGACAGCGGGACAGCCCCAGCATTTT. This sequence encodes CASSLTAGQPQHF. This sequence joins TRBV5-1 and TRBJ1-5, with TRBD1 as a possible D gene (5 bases). Germline CDR1 reads SGHRS; CDR2 reads YFSETQ. CDR3 length: 13 amino acids. Trimming stripped 5 bases from V and 7 bases from J, with 13 bases between.

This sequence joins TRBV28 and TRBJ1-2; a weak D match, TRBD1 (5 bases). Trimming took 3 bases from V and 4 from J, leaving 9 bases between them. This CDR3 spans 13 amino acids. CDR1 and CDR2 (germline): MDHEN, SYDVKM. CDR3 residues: CASSFSDSYGYTF. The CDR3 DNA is TGTGCCAGCAGTTTTAGCGACAGCTATGGCTACACCTTC.

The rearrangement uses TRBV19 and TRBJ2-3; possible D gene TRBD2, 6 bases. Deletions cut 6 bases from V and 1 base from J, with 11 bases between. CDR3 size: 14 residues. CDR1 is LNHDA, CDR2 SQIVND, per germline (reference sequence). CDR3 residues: CASSRDWGTDTQYF. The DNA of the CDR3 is TGTGCCAGTAGCCGGGACTGGGGCACAGATACGCAGTATTTT. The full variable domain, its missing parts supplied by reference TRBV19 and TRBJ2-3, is DGGITQSPKYLFRKEGQNVTLSCEQNLNHDAMYWYRQDPGQGLRLIYYSQIVNDFQKGDIAEGYSVSREKKESFPLTVTSAQKNPTAFYLCASSRDWGTDTQYFGPGTRLTVL.

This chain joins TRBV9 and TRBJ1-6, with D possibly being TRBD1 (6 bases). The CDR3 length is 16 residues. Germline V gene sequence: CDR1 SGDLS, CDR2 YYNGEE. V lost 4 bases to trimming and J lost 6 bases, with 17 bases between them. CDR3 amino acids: CASSQGGGRGNSPLHF. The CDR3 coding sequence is TGTGCCAGCAGCCAAGGTGGGGGCCGTGGTAATTCACCCCTCCACTTT. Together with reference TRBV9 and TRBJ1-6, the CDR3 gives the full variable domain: DSGVTQTPKHLITATGQRVTLRCSPRSGDLSVYWYQQSLDQGLQFLIQYYNGEERAKGNILERFSAQQFPDLHSELNLSSLELGDSALYFCASSQGGGRGNSPLHFGNGTRLTVT.

For the CDR3, the DNA is TGTGCCAGCAGCCAAGTTGTGAGACAGACCAATTCACCCCTCCACTTT. This translates into CASSQVVRQTNSPLHF. This chain uses TRBV4-2 with TRBJ1-6, with a possible D match to TRBD1 (5 bases). Trimming left V 1 base short and J 7 bases short, with 14 bases between. This CDR3 has 16 residues. The V gene's germline CDR1 is LGHNA and CDR2 YNFKEQ.

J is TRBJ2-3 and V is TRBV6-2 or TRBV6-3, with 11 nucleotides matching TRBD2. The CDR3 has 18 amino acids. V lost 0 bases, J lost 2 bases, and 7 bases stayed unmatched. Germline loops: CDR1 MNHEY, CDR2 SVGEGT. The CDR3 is CASSYSLGTSGPTDTQYF. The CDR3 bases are TGTGCCAGCAGTTACTCGTTGGGGACTAGCGGACCCACAGATACGCAGTATTTT.

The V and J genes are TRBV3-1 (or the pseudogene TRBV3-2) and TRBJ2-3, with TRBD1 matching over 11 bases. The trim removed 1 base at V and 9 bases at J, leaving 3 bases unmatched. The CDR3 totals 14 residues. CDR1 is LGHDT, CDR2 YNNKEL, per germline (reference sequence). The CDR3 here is CASSQVGDRGTQYF. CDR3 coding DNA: TGTGCCAGCAGCCAAGTCGGGGACAGGGGGACGCAGTATTTT.

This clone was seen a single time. This chain's CDR3 is CASSLGGGGNTIYF. CDR3 nucleotides: TGTGCCAGCAGCTTGGGAGGGGGAGGAAACACCATATATTTT. This chain joins TRBV5-4 and TRBJ1-3; possible D gene TRBD1, 6 bases. The CDR3 spans 14 residues. Germline V gene lookup returns CDR1 SGHNT and CDR2 YYREEE (reference sequence). Trimming pared 0 bases from V and 4 bases from J, leaving 8 bases between.

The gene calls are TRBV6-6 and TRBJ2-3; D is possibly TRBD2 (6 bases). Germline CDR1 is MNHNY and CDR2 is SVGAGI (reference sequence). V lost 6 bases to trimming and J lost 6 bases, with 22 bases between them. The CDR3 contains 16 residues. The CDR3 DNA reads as TGTGCCAGCAGCCGGCGGGGCGGGGCCGCCCCCGATACGCAGTATTTT. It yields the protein CASSRRGGAAPDTQYF.

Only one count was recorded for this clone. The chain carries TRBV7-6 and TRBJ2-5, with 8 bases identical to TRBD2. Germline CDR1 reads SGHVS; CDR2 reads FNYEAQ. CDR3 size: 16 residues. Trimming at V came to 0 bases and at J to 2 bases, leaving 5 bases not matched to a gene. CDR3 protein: CASSLAKRERQETQYF. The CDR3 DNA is TGTGCCAGCAGCTTAGCCAAGCGGGAGCGACAAGAGACCCAGTACTTC.

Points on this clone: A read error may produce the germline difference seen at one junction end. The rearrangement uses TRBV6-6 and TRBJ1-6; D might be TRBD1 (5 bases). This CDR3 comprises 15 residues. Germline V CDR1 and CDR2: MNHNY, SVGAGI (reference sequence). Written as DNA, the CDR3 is TGTGCCAGCAGTGACTCCGGGGGGTTGAATTCACCCCTCCACTTT. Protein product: CASSDSGGLNSPLHF.

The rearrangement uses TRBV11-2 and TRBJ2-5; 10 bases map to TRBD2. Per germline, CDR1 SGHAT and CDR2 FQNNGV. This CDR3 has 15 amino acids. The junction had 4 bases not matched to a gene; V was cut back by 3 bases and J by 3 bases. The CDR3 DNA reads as TGTGCCAGCAGCTTCATTGGGACTAGCGAAGAGACCCAGTACTTC. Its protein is CASSFIGTSEETQYF.